Listed below are T cell receptor beta chains from one sample, sequenced in a study of T cell responses to AZD1222 COVID-19 vaccine. Using immunoSEQ multiplex PCR, the repertoire was profiled, and TCRdb retains in-frame clones only, with some absent. Among about 270,000 clones listed, 94% were seen once. The starting material was peripheral blood, obtained 28 days after the second AZD1222 dose. Source of these receptors: an adult who received the AZD1222 COVID-19 vaccine. Each CDR3 is given with its conserved first and last residue. The order of the fields is V gene, J gene, D gene, clone size, CDR3 DNA, CDR3 protein. The D gene is left open where the match is weak. Expanded clones are given a class, and other clones once, few, many or no size at all.

V: TRBV2
J: TRBJ2-3
D: TRBD1
size: -
DNA: TGTGCCAGCACATGGACAGGGGAGGGTACGCAGTATTTT
CDR3: CASTWTGEGTQYF

V: TRBV7-7
J: TRBJ2-2
D: -
size: -
DNA: TGTGCTAGCAGCCCCCTCACCGGGACTCTTGCCCCAGGAGGGACCGGGGAGCTGTTTTTT
CDR3: CASSPLTGTLAPGGTGELFF

V: TRBV12-3/TRBV12-4
J: TRBJ1-5
D: -
size: -
DNA: TGTGCCAGCAACAGAGACAATCAGCCCCAGCATTTT
CDR3: CASNRDNQPQHF

V: TRBV18
J: TRBJ1-2
D: TRBD1
size: -
DNA: TGTGCCAGCTCACCGTGGACAGGGAGGTATGGCTACACCTTC
CDR3: CASSPWTGRYGYTF

V: TRBV2
J: TRBJ2-7
D: -
size: -
DNA: TGTGCCAGCGGAGAAGGGGTAGGAGAGCAGTACTTC
CDR3: CASGEGVGEQYF

V: TRBV20-1
J: TRBJ2-2
D: TRBD2
size: -
DNA: TGCAGTGCTAGTTACAGACTAGCGGGAGGCACCGGGGAGCTGTTTTTT
CDR3: CSASYRLAGGTGELFF

V: TRBV5-1
J: TRBJ2-7
D: -
size: -
DNA: TGCGCCAGCAGCTTCTACGGGGGTCCTTCCTACGAGCAGTACTTC
CDR3: CASSFYGGPSYEQYF

V: TRBV7-3
J: TRBJ2-2
D: -
size: -
DNA: TGTGCCAGCAGTACAGGGCCTTACGTAGTCGGGGCCGGGGAGCTGTTTTTT
CDR3: CASSTGPYVVGAGELFF

V: TRBV5-4
J: TRBJ2-7
D: -
size: -
DNA: TGTGCCAGCAGCCAGACGGGACGGCGGGACGAGCAGTACTTC
CDR3: CASSQTGRRDEQYF

V: TRBV2
J: TRBJ1-5
D: -
size: -
DNA: TGTGCCAGCAGTGGGGACAGCAATCAGCCCCAGCATTTT
CDR3: CASSGDSNQPQHF

V: TRBV28
J: TRBJ1-1
D: -
size: -
DNA: TGTGCCAGCAGTTTATATTGGGGGAACACTGAAGCTTTCTTT
CDR3: CASSLYWGNTEAFF

V: TRBV4-1
J: TRBJ2-2
D: TRBD2
size: -
DNA: TGCGCCAGCAGCGCGGGAGGGAAGAGGGCCGGGGAGCTGTTTTTT
CDR3: CASSAGGKRAGELFF

V: TRBV19
J: TRBJ2-1
D: -
size: -
DNA: TGTGCCAGTAGTATATTGCTCGGGACCGTGTATGAGCAGTTCTTC
CDR3: CASSILLGTVYEQFF

V: TRBV28
J: TRBJ1-1
D: -
size: -
DNA: TGTGCCAGCAGGGGCCAGCTAGACACTGAAGCTTTCTTT
CDR3: CASRGQLDTEAFF

V: TRBV14
J: TRBJ2-7
D: -
size: -
DNA: TGTGCCAGCAGCCCAGCCGGGACCCCCTACGAGCAGTACTTC
CDR3: CASSPAGTPYEQYF

V: TRBV5-1
J: TRBJ2-5
D: -
size: -
DNA: TGCGCCAGCAGCTCCCCCCAGGGTGGGGAGACCCAGTACTTC
CDR3: CASSSPQGGETQYF

V: TRBV2
J: TRBJ2-3
D: TRBD2
size: many
DNA: TGTGCCAGCAGTTCGGGACTAGCGGGGGGCACAGATACGCAGTATTTT
CDR3: CASSSGLAGGTDTQYF

V: TRBV7-2
J: TRBJ1-1
D: -
size: -
DNA: TGTGCCAGCAGCTTAAAGGGAGGGACTGAAGCTTTCTTT
CDR3: CASSLKGGTEAFF

V: TRBV7-9
J: TRBJ1-6
D: -
size: -
DNA: TGTGCCAGCACCCTAGGGAATTCACCCCTCCACTTT
CDR3: CASTLGNSPLHF

V: TRBV27
J: TRBJ1-1
D: -
size: -
DNA: TGTGCCAGCAGTACACAGAAGTTCATGAACACTGAAGCTTTCTTT
CDR3: CASSTQKFMNTEAFF

V: TRBV28
J: TRBJ2-1
D: TRBD1
size: once
DNA: TGTGCCAGCAGTACGCAGGGGGCAAGGTACAATGAGCAGTTCTTC
CDR3: CASSTQGARYNEQFF

V: TRBV6-5
J: TRBJ1-6
D: TRBD1
size: once
DNA: TGTGCCAGCAGTTACTGGGACAGTGATTCACCCCTCCACTTT
CDR3: CASSYWDSDSPLHF

V: TRBV27
J: TRBJ2-3
D: -
size: -
DNA: TGTGCCAGCGGGTCGGCCACAGATACGCAGTATTTT
CDR3: CASGSATDTQYF

V: TRBV7-6
J: TRBJ2-2
D: TRBD1
size: -
DNA: TGTGCCAGCAGGGTGCAGGGGGACACCGGGGAGCTGTTTTTT
CDR3: CASRVQGDTGELFF

V: TRBV12-3/TRBV12-4
J: TRBJ2-7
D: -
size: -
DNA: TGTGCCAGCAGCGAGCGTTTCGGATACGAGCAGTACTTC
CDR3: CASSERFGYEQYF

V: TRBV7-2
J: TRBJ2-7
D: -
size: -
DNA: TGTGCCAGCAGCACCGGGGGAGCCCCCGGGGGTGAGCAGTACTTC
CDR3: CASSTGGAPGGEQYF

V: TRBV5-1
J: TRBJ2-1
D: TRBD2
size: -
DNA: TGCGCCAGCAGCTTGTCAGCTAGCGGGAGAGGCTACAATGAGCAGTTCTTC
CDR3: CASSLSASGRGYNEQFF

V: TRBV14
J: TRBJ2-1
D: -
size: -
DNA: TGTGCCAGCAGCCAATGGGAGACGGGCTACAATGAGCAGTTCTTC
CDR3: CASSQWETGYNEQFF

V: TRBV23-1
J: TRBJ1-3
D: -
size: -
DNA: TGCGCCAGCAGTCTTAGACGCTCTGGAAACACCATATATTTT
CDR3: CASSLRRSGNTIYF

V: TRBV5-1
J: TRBJ2-3
D: TRBD2
size: -
DNA: TGCGCCAGCAGCTTTAGACTAGCGGGGGGTTCAGATACGCAGTATTTT
CDR3: CASSFRLAGGSDTQYF

V: TRBV5-1
J: TRBJ2-7
D: TRBD2
size: -
DNA: TGCGCCAGCAGCTTTTTCCCCAACCTAGCGGGAGGCGACGAGCAGTACTTC
CDR3: CASSFFPNLAGGDEQYF

V: TRBV7-2
J: TRBJ1-5
D: -
size: -
DNA: TGTGCCAGCAGCTTAGACGGGGAGCAGCCCCAGCATTTT
CDR3: CASSLDGEQPQHF

V: TRBV4-1
J: TRBJ2-2
D: -
size: -
DNA: TGCGCCAGCAGCCAGGGGGGGCTGAACACCGGGGAGCTGTTTTTT
CDR3: CASSQGGLNTGELFF

V: TRBV2
J: TRBJ1-5
D: -
size: -
DNA: TGTGCCATCCCGGGACGGGACGAGAGCAATCAGCCCCAGCATTTT
CDR3: CAIPGRDESNQPQHF

V: TRBV29-1
J: TRBJ2-7
D: TRBD1
size: -
DNA: TGCAGCGTTGCTAGACAGGGGGCCTACGAGCAGTACTTC
CDR3: CSVARQGAYEQYF

V: TRBV7-2
J: TRBJ2-3
D: -
size: -
DNA: TGTGCCAGCAGTCCTAATGTTCCAGATACGCAGTATTTT
CDR3: CASSPNVPDTQYF

V: TRBV5-1
J: TRBJ1-6
D: -
size: -
DNA: TGCGCCAGCAGCTTACAAAGCAATTCACCCCTCCACTTT
CDR3: CASSLQSNSPLHF

V: TRBV15
J: TRBJ2-7
D: -
size: -
DNA: TGTGCCACCAGCAGGAGACTTACTTCCTACGAGCAGTACTTC
CDR3: CATSRRLTSYEQYF

V: TRBV7-9
J: TRBJ1-3
D: -
size: -
DNA: TGTGCCAGCACCGGACTCTCAGGGGCTGGAAACACCATATATTTT
CDR3: CASTGLSGAGNTIYF

V: TRBV28
J: TRBJ1-4
D: -
size: -
DNA: TGTGCCAGCAGGGGGGACGGGGAGCCTAATGAAAAACTGTTTTTT
CDR3: CASRGDGEPNEKLFF

V: TRBV28
J: TRBJ1-6
D: TRBD1
size: once
DNA: TGTGCCAGCAGGCTCCCCGGGACAGGGAATTCACCCCTCCACTTT
CDR3: CASRLPGTGNSPLHF

V: TRBV28
J: TRBJ2-5
D: TRBD1
size: once
DNA: TGTGCCAGCAGACAGGGGACCGAGACCCAGTACTTC
CDR3: CASRQGTETQYF

V: TRBV28
J: TRBJ1-2
D: -
size: -
DNA: TGTGCCAGCAGTTTGGGGGGTGGGATCGGCTACACCTTC
CDR3: CASSLGGGIGYTF

V: TRBV3-1/TRBV3-2
J: TRBJ1-5
D: TRBD1
size: -
DNA: TGTGCCAGCAGCCAAGGGACAGGTTACGATAAGCATTTT
CDR3: CASSQGTGYDKHF

V: TRBV19
J: TRBJ1-1
D: -
size: -
DNA: TGTGCCAGTAGTATCCTGGGTATGAATACTGAAGCTTTCTTT
CDR3: CASSILGMNTEAFF

V: TRBV5-6
J: TRBJ2-1
D: TRBD1
size: -
DNA: TGTGCCAGCAGTTGGACAGGGCAAGAGCAGTTCTTC
CDR3: CASSWTGQEQFF

V: TRBV5-4
J: TRBJ2-7
D: -
size: -
DNA: TGTGCCAGCAGCATCGGGGCCTACGAGCAGTACTTC
CDR3: CASSIGAYEQYF

V: TRBV12-3/TRBV12-4
J: TRBJ2-7
D: -
size: -
DNA: TGTGCCAGCATCTTCCCCAGTGACTACGAGCAGTACTTC
CDR3: CASIFPSDYEQYF

V: TRBV3-1/TRBV3-2
J: TRBJ2-1
D: -
size: -
DNA: TGTGCCAGCAGCCACCCGGACGCCCGCTCCTACAATGAGCAGTTCTTC
CDR3: CASSHPDARSYNEQFF

V: TRBV19
J: TRBJ1-2
D: -
size: few
DNA: TGTGCCAGTAGTGGGGGAAGATACTATGGCTACACCTTC
CDR3: CASSGGRYYGYTF

V: TRBV3-1/TRBV3-2
J: TRBJ2-7
D: -
size: few
DNA: TGTGCCAGCAGCCCCCCAGGGGGGTCGGTGTACGAGCAGTACTTC
CDR3: CASSPPGGSVYEQYF

V: TRBV5-1
J: TRBJ2-7
D: -
size: -
DNA: TGCGCCAGCAGCTTGCCCCTGGGGGAGCAGTACTTC
CDR3: CASSLPLGEQYF

V: TRBV5-1
J: TRBJ1-2
D: -
size: -
DNA: TGCGCCAGCAGCTTGGTGGGGGGTGGAGGCTACACCTTC
CDR3: CASSLVGGGGYTF

V: TRBV19
J: TRBJ2-7
D: -
size: -
DNA: TGTGCCAGTAGTTTCTCGGGACACCTGTCCTACGAGCAGTACTTC
CDR3: CASSFSGHLSYEQYF

V: TRBV6-2/TRBV6-3
J: TRBJ2-3
D: TRBD1
size: -
DNA: TGTGCCAGCAGTCACCAGACAGGGGGCCACACAGATACGCAGTATTTT
CDR3: CASSHQTGGHTDTQYF

V: TRBV6-5
J: TRBJ1-2
D: -
size: -
DNA: TGTGCCAGCAGTTCCATGAGCGGACGCGGACCCTATGGCTACACCTTC
CDR3: CASSSMSGRGPYGYTF

V: TRBV3-1/TRBV3-2
J: TRBJ1-2
D: TRBD1
size: -
DNA: TGTGCCAGCAGCCCCGACAGGGCGCAGGGCTACACCTTC
CDR3: CASSPDRAQGYTF